One and the same sample provided the 28 T cell receptor beta chains below, sequenced in a study of a mutant IDH1 vaccine in newly diagnosed glioma. The time point denotes: baseline, week 1 (first vaccination visit). Sample treatment: pre-vaccination baseline after standard-of-care therapy. Libraries were prepared by immunoSEQ multiplex PCR; TCRdb keeps only in-frame clonotypes and omits some of them. This sample carries about 92,000 clones, about four fifths of them seen once, and the ten largest clones take 7.4%. The sample consisted of PBMCs, taken from a glioma patient treated with radiotherapy, temozolomide or both. The origin of the receptors is a woman between 45 and 65 years old with glioma.

The genes are TRBV2 and TRBJ1-4; maybe TRBD1 (5 bases). Trimming shortened V by 2 bases and J by 5 bases, and 12 bases separated the two germline ends. The CDR3 runs to 15 residues. CDR1 and CDR2 from the germline V gene are SNHLY and FYNNEI. The CDR3 bases are TGTGCCAGCAGTGAATCGGGCTCAGGGAATGAAAAACTGTTTTTT. This codes for CASSESGSGNEKLFF.

The genes are TRBV28 and TRBJ2-3; 8 nucleotides match TRBD1. Trimming took 6 bases from V and 6 from J; bases not matched to a gene: 5. The germline V gene encodes CDR1 MDHEN and CDR2 SYDVKM. The CDR3 is 13 residues long. Written as DNA, the CDR3 is TGTGCCAGCAGGGGACAGGCTGTCGATACGCAGTATTTT. Translating it yields CASRGQAVDTQYF.

The chain employs TRBV13 and TRBJ2-3, with D uncertain. Germline CDR1 reads PRHDT; CDR2 reads FYEKMQ (reference sequence). Trimming cost V 2 bases and J 15 bases, with 12 bases left between them. This CDR3 has 11 residues. The CDR3 DNA sequence: TGTGCCAGCAGCTTAATCTTCGAGCAATATTTT. The encoded protein is CASSLIFEQYF.

The chain couples TRBV7-9 to TRBJ1-1; D gene uncertain. CDR1 and CDR2 from the germline V gene are SEHNR and FQNEAQ (reference sequence). The CDR3 consists of 13 residues. Trimming removed 3 bases from V and 3 bases from J, with 8 bases in between. DNA for the CDR3: TGTGCCAGCAGCTTCCTAGAAGACACTGAAGCTTTCTTT. It specifies CASSFLEDTEAFF.

This clone was counted once. This chain links TRBV27 with TRBJ1-5; D is ambiguous. Germline assignment: CDR1 MNHEY and CDR2 SMNVEV (reference sequence). The V gene lost 2 bases and the J gene lost 7 bases, with 12 bases spanning the gap. CDR3 size: 14 residues. CDR3 coding DNA: TGTGCCAGCAGTTTAGTGGGAGGGCACCAGCCCCAGCATTTT. This sequence encodes CASSLVGGHQPQHF.

The chain employs TRBV10-3 and TRBJ2-7; 7 bases fit TRBD1. This CDR3 spans 13 amino acids. The ends lost 10 bases at V and 0 bases at J; junction bases unmatched: 6. Germline V gives CDR1 ENHRY, CDR2 SYGVKD. CDR3 sequence: CANQGDTSYEQYF. CDR3 DNA: TGTGCCAACCAGGGGGACACCTCCTACGAGCAGTACTTC.

The rearrangement uses TRBV9 and TRBJ1-1; 11 bases fit TRBD1. The CDR3 totals 16 residues. V shed 3 bases, J shed 5 bases, and the junction held 9 bases outside the gene matches. CDR1 and CDR2 (germline): SGDLS, YYNGEE. In DNA, the CDR3 is TGTGCCAGCAGCGCCCCCCCTGGACAGGGGGCAACTGAAGCTTTCTTT. Its translation is CASSAPPGQGATEAFF. Using reference TRBV9 and TRBJ1-1 for the parts outside the CDR3, the full variable domain is DSGVTQTPKHLITATGQRVTLRCSPRSGDLSVYWYQQSLDQGLQFLIQYYNGEERAKGNILERFSAQQFPDLHSELNLSSLELGDSALYFCASSAPPGQGATEAFFGQGTRLTVV.

Only a few counts were recorded for this clone. The chain couples TRBV18 to TRBJ1-2, with D unclear. V was clipped by 1 base and J by 8 bases, with 11 bases between them. The CDR3 length is 13 residues. Germline CDR1 reads KGHSH; CDR2 reads LQKENI. CDR3 region: CASSPLRQRGYTF. The CDR3 nucleotides are TGTGCCAGCTCACCACTGCGGCAGCGAGGCTACACCTTC.

The chain links TRBV5-4 to TRBJ2-1, with TRBD2 matching 8 bases. The CDR3 has 15 residues. Germline V gene data show CDR1 as SGHNT and CDR2 as YYREEE (reference sequence). Trimming took 0 bases from V and 4 from J; bases not matched to a gene: 3. For the CDR3, the DNA is TGTGCCAGCAGCTTGGGTGGCGGGAGGTACAATGAGCAGTTCTTC. This gives the protein CASSLGGGRYNEQFF. Supplemented by reference TRBV5-4 and TRBJ2-1, the full variable domain reads ETGVTQSPTHLIKTRGQQVTLRCSSQSGHNTVSWYQQALGQGPQFIFQYYREEENGRGNFPPRFSGLQFPNYSSELNVNALELDDSALYLCASSLGGGRYNEQFFGPGTRLTVL.

V usage is TRBV7-9 and J usage is TRBJ1-1; no clear D gene. This CDR3 comprises 13 residues. Trimming shortened V by 1 base and J by 7 bases, and 10 bases separated the two germline ends. Germline values: CDR1 SEHNR, CDR2 FQNEAQ (reference sequence). DNA for the CDR3: TGTGCCAGCAGCTTAGATCTGGGCAGTGAAGCTTTCTTT. It encodes CASSLDLGSEAFF.

This chain's CDR3 is CASSQDLGLYGYTF. The CDR3 DNA reads as TGCGCCAGCAGCCAAGATTTGGGACTCTATGGCTACACCTTC. V gene TRBV4-1 combines with J gene TRBJ1-2; D perhaps matches TRBD1 (5 bases). Germline V gene lookup returns CDR1 MGHRA and CDR2 YSYEKL. This CDR3 region has 14 residues. The V gene lost 0 bases and the J gene lost 4 bases, with 9 bases spanning the gap.

The CDR3 region is CASGTQGNTEAFF. As DNA, the CDR3 is TGTGCCAGCGGAACACAGGGGAACACTGAAGCTTTCTTT. The chain carries TRBV27 and TRBJ1-1; possible D gene TRBD1, 6 bases. The CDR3 runs 13 residues. The germline gives CDR1 MNHEY, CDR2 SMNVEV (reference sequence). The germline V and J ends were trimmed by 8 bases and 1 base, with 11 bases remaining between them.

The rearrangement uses TRBV14 and TRBJ1-4, with D unclear. This CDR3 is 16 amino acids long. Looked up from germline, CDR1 is SGHDN and CDR2 is FVKESK. Between the trimmed V and J ends, which lost 2 bases and 0 bases, there was a span of 10 bases. The chain's CDR3 is CASSQKLGSTNEKLFF. The CDR3 region has the DNA TGTGCCAGCAGCCAAAAATTGGGGTCAACTAATGAAAAACTGTTTTTT.

This chain links TRBV5-6 with TRBJ2-3; D ambiguous. CDR1 is SGHDT, CDR2 YYEEEE, per germline. This CDR3 is 14 amino acids long. Trimming stripped 1 base from V and 6 bases from J, with 12 bases between. The CDR3 DNA reads TGTGCCAGCAGCTTGCCGAGCGTGGTTGATACGCAGTATTTT. It translates to CASSLPSVVDTQYF.

The chain uses TRBV5-1 and TRBJ1-5; tentative D call: TRBD1 (5 bases). The CDR3 sequence is 15 residues long. CDR1 SGHRS and CDR2 YFSETQ come from the germline V gene. V lost 1 base to trimming and J lost 4 bases, with 12 bases between them. CDR3 in amino acids: CASSLNGAPNQPQHF. The CDR3 region has the DNA TGCGCCAGCAGCTTGAATGGGGCTCCTAATCAGCCCCAGCATTTT.

The chain employs TRBV7-8 and TRBJ1-1, with D possibly matching TRBD1 (5 bases). V dropped 2 bases and J dropped 0 bases, with 16 bases sitting between them. The CDR3 consists of 17 residues. Germline CDR1 is SGHVS and CDR2 is FQNEAQ. The CDR3 is CASSLFDSSQMNTEAFF. The CDR3 coding sequence is TGTGCCAGCAGCTTATTCGACAGTAGTCAGATGAACACTGAAGCTTTCTTT.

The V and J genes are TRBV7-9 and TRBJ1-3; D gene uncertain. Looked up from germline, CDR1 is SEHNR and CDR2 is FQNEAQ (reference sequence). V gave up 3 bases and J gave up 0 bases, with 6 bases separating them. The CDR3 spans 14 residues. The chain's CDR3 is CASSFLPSGNTIYF. CDR3 nucleotide sequence: TGTGCCAGCAGCTTCCTCCCCTCTGGAAACACCATATATTTT. The full variable domain, its missing parts supplied by reference TRBV7-9 and TRBJ1-3, is DTGVSQNPRHKITKRGQNVTFRCDPISEHNRLYWYRQTLGQGPEFLTYFQNEAQLEKSRLLSDRFSAERPKGSFSTLEIQRTEQGDSAMYLCASSFLPSGNTIYFGEGSWLTVV.

The gene calls are TRBV7-2 and TRBJ1-5; TRBD1 matches at 7 bases. V lost 3 bases, J lost 6 bases, and 5 bases stayed unmatched. The germline V gene encodes CDR1 SGHTA and CDR2 FQGNSA. CDR3 length: 14 amino acids. The CDR3 loop reads CASSFDRDIQPQHF. The CDR3 bases are TGTGCCAGCAGCTTCGACAGGGACATTCAGCCCCAGCATTTT. Full variable domain (remainder filled in from reference TRBV7-2 and TRBJ1-5): GAGVSQSPSNKVTEKGKDVELRCDPISGHTALYWYRQSLGQGLEFLIYFQGNSAPDKSGLPSDRFSAERTGGSVSTLTIQRTQQEDSAVYLCASSFDRDIQPQHFGDGTRLSIL.

The chain uses TRBV5-1 and TRBJ2-2, with D maybe TRBD1 (5 bases). V lost 4 bases and J 0 bases, leaving 10 bases between the germline ends. Germline CDR1 and CDR2: SGHRS and YFSETQ. CDR3 length: 15 amino acids. CDR3 bases: TGCGCCAGCAGCGGGGCGGCTTCGAACACCGGGGAGCTGTTTTTT. It is translated as CASSGAASNTGELFF. Using reference TRBV5-1 and TRBJ2-2 for the parts outside the CDR3, the full variable domain is KAGVTQTPRYLIKTRGQQVTLSCSPISGHRSVSWYQQTPGQGLQFLFEYFSETQRNKGNFPGRFSGRQFSNSRSEMNVSTLELGDSALYLCASSGAASNTGELFFGEGSRLTVL.

V usage is TRBV5-4 and J usage is TRBJ1-5; no clear D. V was pared by 4 bases and J by 5 bases, with 10 bases between. From germline, CDR1 is SGHNT and CDR2 YYREEE (reference sequence). This CDR3 comprises 13 residues. The DNA for the CDR3 is TGTGCCAGCAGCCCGACCCCTTATCAGCCCCAGCATTTT. Its translation: CASSPTPYQPQHF.

The table lists this clone with a count of one. The rearrangement links TRBV4-1 to TRBJ2-3; TRBD2 aligns across 9 bases. The V segment lost 3 bases and the J segment 0 bases; nucleotides outside the gene matches: 4. Looked up from germline, CDR1 is MGHRA and CDR2 is YSYEKL. This CDR3 comprises 16 residues. CDR3 in DNA: TGCGCCAGCAGCCAGCGAGCGGGGGGCAGCACAGATACGCAGTATTTT. The encoded protein is CASSQRAGGSTDTQYF.

V is TRBV28 and J is TRBJ2-7, with D possibly TRBD1 on 6 matching bases. The length of the CDR3 is 11 residues. Germline-derived CDR1 and CDR2 are MDHEN and SYDVKM. Between the trimmed V and J ends, which lost 4 bases and 6 bases, there was a span of 7 bases. CDR3 nucleotide sequence: TGTGCCAGCAGTTCCAGGGGCGAGCAGTACTTC. Encoded protein: CASSSRGEQYF.

This clone turned up a few times. V usage is TRBV5-1 and J usage is TRBJ1-6, with TRBD1 identical over 7 bases. After removal of 2 bases from V and 7 bases from J, the junction contained 3 bases not matched to a gene. CDR1 is SGHRS, CDR2 YFSETQ, per germline. The CDR3 runs 14 residues. The CDR3 sequence: CASSFGQENSPLHF. The CDR3 DNA is TGCGCCAGCAGCTTCGGACAGGAGAATTCACCCCTCCACTTT.

The chain combines TRBV19 with TRBJ1-2; 7 nucleotides match TRBD1. V lost 7 bases and J lost 4; bases outside the gene matches: 6. Germline V CDR1 and CDR2: LNHDA, SQIVND (reference sequence). The CDR3 consists of 13 residues. CDR3 sequence: CASTRGLRYGYTF. The CDR3 region has the DNA TGTGCCAGTACCAGGGGGTTGCGCTATGGCTACACCTTC.

The chain is built from TRBV10-1 and TRBJ1-6; no clear D. V lost 1 base to trimming and J lost 0 bases, with 19 bases between them. The germline gives CDR1 WNHNN, CDR2 SYGVQD (reference sequence). The CDR3 contains 20 residues. CDR3 DNA sequence: TGCGCCAGCAGTGAGTGCAAAGAACGGAGGGATAACTCCTATAATTCACCCCTCCACTTT. Amino acids: CASSECKERRDNSYNSPLHF.

This clone has only one observation. CDR3 sequence reads: CASSPESSGGAGPYNEQFF. CDR3 bases: TGTGCCAGCTCACCAGAAAGTAGCGGGGGGGCCGGGCCCTACAATGAGCAGTTCTTC. The chain links TRBV18 to TRBJ2-1, with 11 nucleotides matching TRBD2. V lost 2 bases and J lost 2; bases outside the gene matches: 11. CDR1 KGHSH and CDR2 LQKENI come from the germline V gene. This CDR3 has 19 amino acids. The complete variable domain, with remaining parts taken from reference TRBV18 and TRBJ2-1, reads NAGVMQNPRHLVRRRGQEARLRCSPMKGHSHVYWYRQLPEEGLKFMVYLQKENIIDESGMPKERFSAEFPKEGPSILRIQQVVRGDSAAYFCASSPESSGGAGPYNEQFFGPGTRLTVL.

This clone was counted a few times. The genes are TRBV6-1 and TRBJ2-7; maybe TRBD1 (5 bases). V was trimmed by 4 bases and J by 2 bases, leaving 12 bases between them. Per germline, CDR1 MNHNS and CDR2 SASEGT. The CDR3 loop spans 14 amino acids. The CDR3: CASSGGRVPYEQYF. Here the CDR3 DNA reads TGTGCCAGCAGTGGGGGCAGGGTCCCCTACGAGCAGTACTTC.

The genes are TRBV19 and TRBJ2-4; D is possibly TRBD1 (5 bases). Deletions cut 3 bases from V and 0 bases from J, with 9 bases between. The germline V gene encodes CDR1 LNHDA and CDR2 SQIVND (reference sequence). This CDR3 region has 15 residues. The CDR3 loop reads CASSIQGLAKNIQYF. The CDR3 DNA is TGTGCCAGTAGTATCCAGGGCCTAGCCAAAAACATTCAGTACTTC.